This T cell receptor (beta chain) was identified during a study of cytomegalovirus exposure and HLA in healthy donors listed by TCRdb under 2017. Regarding the research as a whole: According to a later analysis, one platform produced both the roughly 110 validation repertoires and the 670 or so repertoires of the first cohort. To predict cytomegalovirus infection status, the study combined high-throughput TCR immunosequencing, statistical association of individual TCRs with disease status, and machine learning. Along with the 666-subject first cohort, a separate validation cohort of approximately 110 different subjects was used. The study aimed to test whether signatures of past pathogen exposure could be identified by cataloging public T cell receptors. Study-level results and caveats: The study listed 164 TCR beta chains as associated with cytomegalovirus. Across donors, most TCR sequences were observed very rarely, whereas some public TCRs were present in many individuals. In a later analysis, TCRs clustered in the first cohort were found to also tend to co-occur in the approximately 120 validation repertoires, with about 93% of cluster scores above 0. A later analysis lacked HLA typing for the validation cohort, so it scored co-occurrence in that cohort across all 110 or so repertoires. In vitro tests confirmed that a few of the cytomegalovirus-associated TCR beta chains recognize cytomegalovirus antigens. The authors suggested that the approach could potentially be generalized to other disease states and immunological phenotypes. The classifier was reported to diagnose cytomegalovirus status with high specificity and sensitivity in both the original and validation cohorts.

The library was produced with the immunoSEQ multiplex PCR assay. The original pipeline was this. A statistical classification framework was built to diagnose cytomegalovirus status from the catalog of TCR beta chain sequences. Held by TCRdb, this immuneACCESS table contains in-frame sequences only and omits some clones. Under half of the omission traces to an unresolved V gene where checked; the cause of the rest is unknown. D and trimming were read from the DNA, whereas the V and J calls and clone size are those reported in that table. The sample contains under 200,000 clones, 75% to 90% of them found a single time. The ten most abundant clones make up more than 2% of the sample. The donors belonged to the validation cohort of over a hundred subjects, which was separate from the roughly 670-subject first cohort. As regards this clone: The antigen it binds to is not known. The sample holds no much larger clone one base away, and base qualities are not on file.

Reading from cysteine to phenylalanine, the CDR3 counts 16 amino acids. The read is trimmed to its CDR3 DNA, 48 bases read in frame from base 1. CDR1 LNHNV and CDR2 YYDKDF are derived from the germline V gene (reference sequence). Trimming removed 0 bases from V and 2 bases from J, leaving 11 bases between the germline ends. The sequenced sample was PBMCs. The clonotype was recovered from a woman between 18 and 29 years old in good health and CMV-seronegative. The chain employs TRBV15 and TRBJ2-4, and TRBD1 may be the D gene, going by 5 matching bases. The CDR3 protein: CATSRDTTGTKNIQYF. The nucleotides read TGTGCCACCAGCAGAGATACAACAGGTACCAAAAACATTCAGTACTTC.